This T cell receptor (beta chain) was recorded in a study of T-cell reconstitution after alpha-beta-depleted transplantation in children. Per the germline V gene, CDR1 is DFQATT and CDR2 is SNEGSKA (reference sequence). Germline trimming cut 0 bases from V and 1 base from J; bases unmatched to any gene: 3. This CDR3 comprises 15 residues. This clonotype was seen at least ten times. Unique molecular identifiers were incorporated into the prepared TCRbeta library. In TCRdb, the PCR reads were re-called with MiXCR into one record per CDR3 protein. This table holds about 98,000 distinct CDR3 sequences, approximately 5.4% found once.

The rearrangement joins TRBV20-1 to TRBJ2-3; 8 bases agree with TRBD1. The sample consisted of PBMCs, mostly from graft donor cells, taken 60 days after TCRalphabeta/CD19-depleted stem cell transplant. This receptor was taken from a female patient aged 2-9 years who had a stem cell transplant for Fanconi anemia, so the T cells may come from the graft donor. The CDR3: CSAREMGQGTDTQYF. For the CDR3, the DNA is TGCAGTGCTAGAGAGATGGGACAGGGCACAGATACGCAGTATTTT.